This T cell receptor beta chain was recovered during a study of blood T cell repertoires in COVID-19. TCRdb's table, derived via immunoSEQ multiplex PCR, lists solely in-frame clones and lacks some. The table lists tens of thousands of clones, about three quarters of them singletons. The CDR3 is 15 amino acids. The germline V gene has CDR1 MNHEY and CDR2 SVGAGI. V shed 6 bases, J shed 0 bases, and the junction held 3 bases outside the gene matches. The TCR was taken from a woman aged 70-85 years with active or convalescent COVID-19. Sample: peripheral blood. The chain recombines TRBV6-5 with TRBJ1-3; 9 bases are a match to TRBD1. CDR3 DNA sequence: TGTGCCAGCAGAGACAGGGGGAACTCTGGAAACACCATATATTTT. Translating gives CASRDRGNSGNTIYF.